A selection of T cell receptor beta chains follows, all from one sample in a study of metastatic and nonmetastatic thyroid tumors. MiXCR was used by TCRdb to re-call the PCR reads. The repertoire includes about 12,000 clones, around a quarter of them detected once, and about 20% sits in the top ten. The sample taken for sequencing was tumor tissue. Receptor source: a female donor with papillary thyroid cancer or a benign thyroid nodule (not recorded which). Some clones in this sample may be carry-over from other donors' samples. Each CDR3 is given with its conserved first and last residue. A D gene is named only where the DNA matches it firmly. Clone size is stated in some rows and not others, as once, few, many or a class when expanded.

V	D	J	size	DNA	CDR3
TRBV4-2	TRBD1	TRBJ1-1	-	TGTGCCAGCAGCCAGGACGCCAGGGGGAACAATGAAGCTTTCTTT	CASSQDARGNNEAFF
TRBV2	TRBD2	TRBJ2-5	-	TGTGCCAGCGGGCGGGAGGTGGAGGAGACCCAGTACTTC	CASGREVEETQYF
TRBV27	TRBD2	TRBJ2-7	many	TGTGCCAGCAGTCAGGCCGAGGGGACTAGCGGAGCCCCTTACGAGCAGTACTTC	CASSQAEGTSGAPYEQYF
TRBV27	-	TRBJ1-1	few	TGTGCCAGCAGTTTTAGGACGGGTGAAGCTTTCTTT	CASSFRTGEAFF
TRBV20-1	TRBD1	TRBJ1-5	-	TGCAGTATCGGGACAGGGGAAGAGCCCCAGCATTTT	CSIGTGEEPQHF
TRBV11-3	-	TRBJ1-6	-	TGTGCCAGCAGCTTAGACGTACTATCACCCCTCCACTTT	CASSLDVLSPLHF
TRBV6-1	-	TRBJ1-2	-	TGTGCCAGCTACGACTTAACAGGTGGCGACTATTGCTACACCTTC	CASYDLTGGDYCYTF
TRBV18	-	TRBJ2-5	many	TGTGCCAGCTCACCACAGGAGACCCAGTACTTC	CASSPQETQYF
TRBV28	-	TRBJ1-1	-	TGTGCCAGCGGTGAAGGACGGATAAACACTGAAGCTTTCTTT	CASGEGRINTEAFF
TRBV18	-	TRBJ1-5	-	TGTGCCAGCTCACAGGGAACTTATAGCAATCAGCCCCAGCATTTT	CASSQGTYSNQPQHF
TRBV6-5	-	TRBJ1-2	medium-sized	TGTGCCAGCAGTTACATCGCCACTTATGGCTACACCTTC	CASSYIATYGYTF
TRBV7-9	TRBD2	TRBJ2-7	-	TGTACCAGCAGCCGAAGGACTAGCGTTGCCTACGATCAGTACTTC	CTSSRRTSVAYDQYF
TRBV5-1	TRBD1	TRBJ2-7	medium-sized	TGCGCCAGCAGCCCGATGGGGGGACAGGGCTTTTACGAGCAGTACTTC	CASSPMGGQGFYEQYF
TRBV6-1	-	TRBJ2-1	-	TGTGCCAGCAGTGAAGAAAGCGGCGGGCCCAATGAGCAGTTCTTC	CASSEESGGPNEQFF
TRBV6-1	-	TRBJ2-1	medium-sized	TGTGCCAGCAGTGAACAAGGCCCCGAAGGGCAGTTCTTC	CASSEQGPEGQFF
TRBV6-6	-	TRBJ2-3	few	TGTGCCAGCAGTTACACTAGAGGGGGGGCAGATAAGCAGTATTTT	CASSYTRGGADKQYF
TRBV5-1	-	TRBJ1-5	few	TGCGCCAGCAGCTTGGGCGGGGGCGGTGGTCAGCCCCAGCATTTT	CASSLGGGGGQPQHF
TRBV6-2/TRBV6-3	-	TRBJ1-5	-	TGTGCCAGCAGTTACAGGGACAATCAGCCCCAGCATTTT	CASSYRDNQPQHF
TRBV11-2	-	TRBJ1-1	-	TGTACCAGCAGCTTATCGGACGGGTTGAACACTGAATCTTTCTTT	CTSSLSDGLNTESFF
TRBV28	-	TRBJ1-5	medium-sized	TGTGCCAGCAGTCCAGGGGTTCTGCCCCAGCATTTT	CASSPGVLPQHF
TRBV5-1	-	TRBJ1-2	-	TGCGCCAGCAGCTTTGGGACGGGGAACTATGGCTACACCTTC	CASSFGTGNYGYTF
TRBV13	TRBD1	TRBJ2-7	many	TGTGCCAGCAGCTTAGGGGTTTACAGGGGCAACTCCTACGAGCAGTACTTC	CASSLGVYRGNSYEQYF
TRBV2	-	TRBJ1-6	medium-sized	TGTGCCAGCAGTGAGGACCGATCCTATCCCCTCCACTTT	CASSEDRSYPLHF
TRBV12-3/TRBV12-4	-	TRBJ1-2	medium-sized	TGTGCCTCCCACCCGGCAGGACGGGGCTACACCTTC	CASHPAGRGYTF
TRBV11-2	TRBD1	TRBJ2-6	-	TGTGCCAGCAGCCCCAGACAGGGGGGGAACCACTCTGGGGCCAACGTCCTGACTTTC	CASSPRQGGNHSGANVLTF
TRBV6-2/TRBV6-3	-	TRBJ2-7	-	TGTGCCAGCAGTTTAGTTGGGGTCAGGAGAGTCTACGAGCAGTACTTC	CASSLVGVRRVYEQYF
TRBV20-1	-	TRBJ2-2	many	TGCAGTGCCATTGACAGAGAAGGTGGGGAGCTGTTTTTT	CSAIDREGGELFF
TRBV6-5	-	TRBJ1-2	-	TGTGCCAGCAGTTACCCCCGTTCAAGCTCTAACTATGGCTACACCTTC	CASSYPRSSSNYGYTF
TRBV7-6	TRBD1	TRBJ1-2	-	TGTGCCAGCATCCCAGGGGGCGAGAACTATGGCTACACCTTC	CASIPGGENYGYTF
TRBV6-4	-	TRBJ2-2	many	TGTGCCAGCAGAGGACGGCAGAACACCGGGGAGCTGTTTTTT	CASRGRQNTGELFF
TRBV7-2	-	TRBJ2-5	many	TGTGCCAGCAGCTTAGTCAGGGATGAGACCCAGTACTTC	CASSLVRDETQYF
TRBV7-2	TRBD1	TRBJ1-5	once	TGTGCCAGCAGCTTAACCGCAGGGGGAAATCAGCCCCAGCATTTT	CASSLTAGGNQPQHF
TRBV2	-	TRBJ2-3	many	TGTGCCAGCAGTCAATTTGCTCCAGATACGCAGTATTTT	CASSQFAPDTQYF
TRBV12-3/TRBV12-4	-	TRBJ2-7	-	TGTGCCAGCAGTTTCTCTCAAACCTACGATCATTACTTC	CASSFSQTYDHYF
TRBV4-1	-	TRBJ1-2	many	TGCGCCAGCAGCCAAGAGCCGCAGGTGGCAAACTATGGCTACACCTTC	CASSQEPQVANYGYTF
TRBV30	-	TRBJ1-2	-	TGTGCCTGGAGTCGGGGGTGGGGAGATGGCTACACCTTC	CAWSRGWGDGYTF
TRBV20-1	TRBD1	TRBJ1-1	-	TGCAGTGCTAGACGGGGGGACAGGGGATCGGGCACTGAAGCTTTCTTT	CSARRGDRGSGTEAFF
TRBV18	TRBD1	TRBJ2-7	medium-sized	TGTGCCAGCTCACCACCACAGGGGACCTACGAGCAGTACTTC	CASSPPQGTYEQYF
TRBV7-2	-	TRBJ2-5	many	TGTGCCAGCAGCTTAGATCGGGGGCGCCTCGTGGCCCAGTACTTC	CASSLDRGRLVAQYF
TRBV7-8	-	TRBJ2-3	many	TGTGCCAGCAGCTTAGGGGAGGCAGGTACGCAGTATTTT	CASSLGEAGTQYF
TRBV24-1	-	TRBJ1-2	many	TGTGCCACCAGTGAACCACAGGGTAAGGACTATGGCTACACCTTC	CATSEPQGKDYGYTF